One T cell receptor (beta chain) is described in this entry. Its antigen is currently not known. Within one base of it there is no much larger clone, and no base qualities were kept. This entry belongs to a study of blood T cell repertoires in COVID-19 (TCRdb year 2020). Study-level background: Samples from collaborators originated in the United States, Italy and Spain and spanned both the acute and convalescent phases of COVID-19. The repertoires were released in a freely available public database meant as a resource for research on the immune response to SARS-CoV-2. Subjects who had been exposed to COVID-19, were actively infected with it, or had recovered from it provided the deeply sampled blood TCRbeta repertoires that made up the dataset. A de-identified subject ID, COVID-19 status, age in years and sex were almost always included in the sample metadata. Where available, HLA class I and class II types were taken from metadata supplied by the sample provider and were not determined by assay-based typing. The samples were drawn from the first 160 participants of the ongoing ImmuneRACE study and from 950 to 1,500 subjects provided by 6 global collaborators. The prospective study material was composed of cDNA or gDNA derived from T cells, B-cell-depleted T cells, or PBMCs.

Each collaborating institution followed its own protocols to collect whole blood in K2EDTA tubes. For TCRbeta analysis, collaborators shipped samples as frozen whole blood, isolated PBMCs, or DNA extracted from either of those sample types. Trimming removed 4 bases from V and 2 bases from J, leaving 12 bases between the germline ends. CDR1 and CDR2, per the germline V gene (reference sequence), are LNHDA and SQIVND. The CDR3 runs 14 residues from the cysteine to the phenylalanine. The retained sequence is limited to the CDR3, 42 bases, with the frame set at the first base. Study-level results and caveats: Clinical and demographic metadata were provided uncurated, with the amount varying by source and participant.

TCRbeta CDR3 regions were amplified from genomic DNA by means of the immunoSEQ Assay, a bias-controlled multiplex PCR. Per the original workflow: Within the assay, amplification of reference gene primers was used to estimate how many nucleated cells each sample contained. To quantify the absolute abundance of each unique TCRbeta CDR3 rearrangement, sequence reads were collapsed and filtered. Productive Simpson clonality was computed per sample as the square root of Simpson's diversity index over productive rearrangements. In TCRdb, the immuneACCESS table is reduced to in-frame sequences with V and J assigned. These tables do not hold every clone; where another copy was compared, an unresolved V gene accounts for under half, and the others remain unexplained. The V and J calls and clone size come from that table; D and trimming were worked out from the DNA. The sample has some 180,000 clones on record, roughly 76% of them singletons. The biggest ten clones account for 8.5% to 10% of the sample.

Sequenced: peripheral blood. The receptor was isolated from a woman between 50 and 59 years old with active or convalescent COVID-19. This chain is built from TRBV19 and TRBJ2-7; perhaps TRBD1 is the D gene, with 6 bases matching. At the DNA level, the sequence is TGTGCCAGTAGTACGGACAGAAGAACCTACGAGCAGTACTTC. This sequence encodes CASSTDRRTYEQYF.